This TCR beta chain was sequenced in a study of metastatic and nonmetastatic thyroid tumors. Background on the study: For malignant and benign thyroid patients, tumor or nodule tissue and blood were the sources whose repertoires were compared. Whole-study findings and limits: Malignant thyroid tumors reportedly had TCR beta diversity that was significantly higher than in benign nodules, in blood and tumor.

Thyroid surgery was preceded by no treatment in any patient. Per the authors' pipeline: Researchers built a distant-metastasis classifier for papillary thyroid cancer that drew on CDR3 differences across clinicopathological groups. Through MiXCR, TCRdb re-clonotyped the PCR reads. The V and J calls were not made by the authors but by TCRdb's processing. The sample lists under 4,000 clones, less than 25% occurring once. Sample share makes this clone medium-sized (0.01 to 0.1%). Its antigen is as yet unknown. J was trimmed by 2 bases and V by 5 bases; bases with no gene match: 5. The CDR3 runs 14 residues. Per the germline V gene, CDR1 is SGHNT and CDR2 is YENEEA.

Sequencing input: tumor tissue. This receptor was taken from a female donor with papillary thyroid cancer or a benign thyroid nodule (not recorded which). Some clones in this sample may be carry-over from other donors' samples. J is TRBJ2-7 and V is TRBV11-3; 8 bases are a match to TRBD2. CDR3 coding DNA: TGTGCCAGCAGCCCAGGACTAGCTACCTACGAGCAGTACTTC. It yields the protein CASSPGLATYEQYF.